This passage covers 30 T cell receptor beta chains from one sample sequenced in a study of blood T cells in healthy people across ages (dated by TCRdb to about 2015). Library prep was done by 5' RACE. Sequencing took place on an Illumina HiSeq 2500. A second 7 to 11 cycle PCR used a sample-barcoded 5' primer and a J-beta primer mix. TCRdb trimmed public reads at Q25 via fastp, called clones via MiXCR and kept in-frame beta chains. Rows with one shared CDR3 protein collapse into an entry with the most common genes and DNA. The sample profile shows 1.5 million or so distinct CDR3 sequences; 40% to 50% of them were found once. The ten biggest clones cover less than 8% of the sample. Sequences were obtained from blood. The receptors were sampled from a young woman in good health.

This chain's CDR3 is CASSLSGKAKNIQYF. The DNA of the CDR3 is TGTGCCAGCAGCTTAAGCGGGAAGGCCAAAAACATTCAGTACTTC. The chain employs TRBV7-2 and TRBJ2-4, with 7 bases lining up with TRBD2. J gave up 1 base and V 2 bases, and 2 bases lay outside the gene matches. The CDR3 loop spans 15 amino acids. The V gene's germline CDR1 is SGHTA and CDR2 FQGNSA. Supplemented by reference TRBV7-2 and TRBJ2-4, the full variable domain reads GAGVSQSPSNKVTEKGKDVELRCDPISGHTALYWYRQSLGQGLEFLIYFQGNSAPDKSGLPSDRFSAERTGGSVSTLTIQRTQQEDSAVYLCASSLSGKAKNIQYFGAGTRLSVL.

The CDR3 protein is CASRPGLASADTQYF. CDR3 DNA: TGTGCCAGCAGACCGGGACTAGCGTCAGCAGATACGCAGTATTTT. The V and J genes are TRBV5-5 and TRBJ2-3, with TRBD2 matching over 10 bases. The CDR3 length is 15 residues. The germline V gene encodes CDR1 SGHKS and CDR2 YYEKEE (reference sequence). Trimming at V came to 5 bases and at J to 4 bases, leaving 7 bases not matched to a gene.

The rearrangement links TRBV29-1 to TRBJ1-2; D not resolved. Trimming left V 6 bases short and J 8 bases short, with 10 bases between. The CDR3 sequence is 10 residues long. Germline-derived CDR1 and CDR2 are SQVTM and ANQGSEA. CDR3 in amino acids: CSVGRQGYTF. For the CDR3, the DNA is TGCAGCGTGGGCCGCCAGGGCTACACCTTC. Full variable domain (outside the CDR3, taken from reference TRBV29-1 and TRBJ1-2): SAVISQKPSRDICQRGTSLTIQCQVDSQVTMMFWYRQQPGQSLTLIATANQGSEATYESGFVIDKFPISRPNLTFSTLTVSNMSPEDSSIYLCSVGRQGYTFGSGTRLTVV.

The chain employs TRBV20-1 and TRBJ2-7; D not resolved. The CDR3 consists of 14 residues. Trimming shortened V by 3 bases and J by 2 bases, and 14 bases separated the two germline ends. In germline, CDR1 is DFQATT, CDR2 SNEGSKA (reference sequence). Here the CDR3 reads CSASSATLTYEQYF. As DNA, the CDR3 is TGCAGTGCTAGTTCCGCGACCCTGACCTACGAGCAGTACTTC.

This clonotype showed up just a few times. The V gene is TRBV2, the J gene TRBJ1-2; D ambiguous. Between the trimmed V and J ends, which lost 3 bases and 4 bases, there was a span of 6 bases. Germline CDR1 and CDR2: SNHLY and FYNNEI. The CDR3 contains 12 residues. CDR3 sequence: CASSDSFYGYTF. The CDR3 DNA reads TGTGCCAGCAGTGACAGCTTCTATGGCTACACCTTC.

The chain has TRBV15 and TRBJ2-2; D gene unclear. Trimming removed 0 bases from V and 6 bases from J, with 5 bases in between. This CDR3 is built from 13 residues. The V gene's germline CDR1 is LNHNV and CDR2 YYDKDF (reference sequence). CDR3 protein: CATSRDTAGELFF. As DNA, the CDR3 is TGTGCCACCAGCAGAGATACAGCCGGGGAGCTGTTTTTT.

This clonotype has more than one count but fewer than ten. The chain combines TRBV6-1 with TRBJ2-5; TRBD1 or TRBD2 may be the D gene (5 bases each). The CDR3 is made up of 13 amino acids. Trimming took off 5 bases at V and 3 bases at J, with 10 bases between the two ends. Per the germline V gene, CDR1 is MNHNS and CDR2 is SASEGT. The CDR3 sequence is CASSTGTEETQYF. The CDR3 DNA reads TGTGCCAGCAGTACCGGGACGGAAGAGACCCAGTACTTC.

This clonotype was detected a few times. The V and J genes are TRBV6-5 and TRBJ2-7, with 7 positions matching TRBD1. V dropped 7 bases and J dropped 4; count of bases not matched to a gene: 10. CDR1 and CDR2 from the germline V gene are MNHEY and SVGAGI. The CDR3 totals 14 residues. The CDR3 sequence is CASTETGSPYEQYF. CDR3 nucleotide sequence: TGTGCCAGCACAGAGACAGGGAGCCCATACGAGCAGTACTTC.

This clonotype has just a few counts. This chain joins TRBV3-1 and TRBJ1-6; unclear D gene. The germline gives CDR1 LGHDT, CDR2 YNNKEL (reference sequence). Trimming took off 10 bases at V and 15 bases at J, with 19 bases between the two ends. The length of the CDR3 is 12 residues. In DNA form, the CDR3 reads TGTGCCATAAGTCCTGCTGACACCCTCCTCCACTTT. It translates to CAISPADTLLHF. The full variable domain, completed using reference TRBV3-1 and TRBJ1-6, is DTAVSQTPKYLVTQMGNDKSIKCEQNLGHDTMYWYKQDSKKFLKIMFSYNNKELIINETVPNRFSPKSPDKAHLNLHINSLELGDSAVYFCAISPADTLLHFGNGTRLTVT.

The J gene is TRBJ1-6, the V gene TRBV5-1; TRBD1 matches 7 bases. J gave up 9 bases and V 4 bases, and 4 bases lay outside the gene matches. The CDR3 runs to 13 residues. Germline V gives CDR1 SGHRS, CDR2 YFSETQ. The CDR3 coding sequence is TGCGCCAGCAGCCGGGACAGCCTTTCACCCCTCCACTTT. Amino acid sequence: CASSRDSLSPLHF.

This clonotype was observed a few times. The gene calls are TRBV27 and TRBJ2-1, with 8 bases that match TRBD2. The CDR3 covers 14 residues. The germline V gene has CDR1 MNHEY and CDR2 SMNVEV (reference sequence). J gave up 3 bases and V 5 bases, and 3 bases lay outside the gene matches. CDR3 sequence: CASSRSGGYNEQFF. The DNA of the CDR3 is TGTGCCAGCAGTCGGAGCGGGGGCTACAATGAGCAGTTCTTC.

This clonotype was recorded only once. DNA for the CDR3: TGTGCCAGCAGTTTAGGTCCCACTAGCGGGTTATATGAGCAGTACTTC. Translated, it gives CASSLGPTSGLYEQYF. The J gene is TRBJ2-4, the V gene TRBV27; the match to TRBD2 covers 9 bases. V lost 2 bases, J lost 13 bases, and 15 bases stayed unmatched. In germline, CDR1 is MNHEY, CDR2 SMNVEV (reference sequence). The CDR3 sequence is 16 residues long.

This rearrangement joins TRBV28 to TRBJ2-7; perhaps TRBD2 as D (5 bases). The V and J ends lost 5 bases and 0 bases respectively, with 11 bases between them. Germline V gene sequence: CDR1 MDHEN, CDR2 SYDVKM. This CDR3 has 14 amino acids. In nucleotides, the CDR3 is TGTGCCAGCAGTCCCGACTACCGCTCCTACGAGCAGTACTTC. This translates into CASSPDYRSYEQYF. The entire variable domain, with the rest obtained from reference TRBV28 and TRBJ2-7, is as follows: DVKVTQSSRYLVKRTGEKVFLECVQDMDHENMFWYRQDPGLGLRLIYFSYDVKMKEKGDIPEGYSVSREKKERFSLILESASTNQTSMYLCASSPDYRSYEQYFGPGTRLTVT.

This clonotype was seen a handful of times. The chain employs TRBV20-1 and TRBJ2-3; D is ambiguous. Trimming cost V 5 bases and J 4 bases, with 19 bases left between them. Germline loops: CDR1 DFQATT, CDR2 SNEGSKA (reference sequence). The CDR3 loop spans 15 amino acids. CDR3 nucleotides: TGCAGTGCTGTGGACCCCATTAGTATGTCAGATACGCAGTATTTT. Its protein product is CSAVDPISMSDTQYF.

There are a few counts of this clonotype. The chain employs TRBV4-1 and TRBJ2-1; 8 bases are shared with TRBD1. Germline V gene data show CDR1 as MGHRA and CDR2 as YSYEKL. The CDR3 length is 14 residues. The CDR3 bases are TGCGCTTCCGTGCGGACAGGGTCCTACAATGAGCAGTTCTTC. This sequence encodes CASVRTGSYNEQFF.

This clonotype was detected a few times. The rearrangement links TRBV7-9 to TRBJ2-5; D is perhaps TRBD2 (6 bases). The V end was cut by 1 base, the J end by 6 bases, with 12 bases between. The CDR3 sequence is 14 residues long. Germline assignment: CDR1 SEHNR and CDR2 FQNEAQ (reference sequence). In DNA, the CDR3 is TGTGCCAGCAGCTTAGGAGGGGAGGTGCAGACCCAGTACTTC. It translates to CASSLGGEVQTQYF. Drawing the rest from reference TRBV7-9 and TRBJ2-5, the complete variable domain is DTGVSQNPRHKITKRGQNVTFRCDPISEHNRLYWYRQTLGQGPEFLTYFQNEAQLEKSRLLSDRFSAERPKGSFSTLEIQRTEQGDSAMYLCASSLGGEVQTQYFGPGTRLLVL.

The chain has TRBV10-3 and TRBJ2-1; D is possibly TRBD2 (5 bases). CDR3 length: 15 residues. With 3 bases removed from V and 6 bases from J, the gap between germline ends came to 15 bases. Per the germline V gene, CDR1 is ENHRY and CDR2 is SYGVKD. CDR3: CAISEGRAAINEQFF. The CDR3 nucleotides read TGTGCCATCAGTGAAGGGCGAGCGGCCATCAATGAGCAGTTCTTC.

A single count supports this clonotype. The rearrangement links TRBV11-2 to TRBJ2-1; 8 nucleotides match TRBD1. The J call is doubtful: the DNA matches TRBJ2-7 better. Looked up from germline, CDR1 is SGHAT and CDR2 is FQNNGV. The CDR3 sequence is 15 residues long. Written as DNA, the CDR3 is TGTGCCAGCAGCTTAGTCTTGGACAGGGTCTACGAGCAGTACTTC. Translated: CASSLVLDRVYEQYF.

This chain uses TRBV9 with TRBJ2-7, with D perhaps matching TRBD1 or TRBD2 (5 bases each). The CDR3 has 15 amino acids. V was trimmed by 4 bases and J by 4 bases, leaving 18 bases between them. CDR1 and CDR2 from the germline V gene are SGDLS and YYNGEE. The CDR3 sequence is CASSTTEQEGYEQYF. For the CDR3, the DNA is TGTGCCAGCAGCACGACAGAGCAAGAGGGGTACGAGCAGTACTTC. The whole variable domain, filled in from reference TRBV9 and TRBJ2-7, reads DSGVTQTPKHLITATGQRVTLRCSPRSGDLSVYWYQQSLDQGLQFLIQYYNGEERAKGNILERFSAQQFPDLHSELNLSSLELGDSALYFCASSTTEQEGYEQYFGPGTRLTVT.

V and J are TRBV20-1 and TRBJ1-6; D unresolved. V was pared by 3 bases and J by 14 bases, with 23 bases between. The CDR3 has 15 residues. Per germline, CDR1 DFQATT and CDR2 SNEGSKA (reference sequence). The CDR3 region has the DNA TGCAGTGCTAGTACGAGCTACACCCTAAGGGATGCCCTCCACTTT. Residues: CSASTSYTLRDALHF.

This clonotype was seen a few times. The V and J genes are TRBV11-1 and TRBJ2-5, with 8 nucleotides matching TRBD2. V lost 1 base and J lost 7; bases outside the gene matches: 5. Germline assignment: CDR1 SGHAT and CDR2 FQDESV (reference sequence). The CDR3 has 14 amino acids. CDR3 DNA: TGTGCCAGCAGCTTAGAACTAGCGGTGGGGACCCAGTACTTC. Its protein product is CASSLELAVGTQYF.

The chain has TRBV20-1 and TRBJ1-4, with D uncertain. Trimming removed 6 bases at V and 4 bases at J, with 18 bases between. The CDR3 is made up of 15 amino acids. Germline values: CDR1 DFQATT, CDR2 SNEGSKA (reference sequence). CDR3 coding DNA: TGCAGTGCACCACACCTCGGAGACTTTAATGAAAAACTGTTTTTT. Translation gives CSAPHLGDFNEKLFF.

V gene TRBV7-9 combines with J gene TRBJ2-5; maybe TRBD1 (6 bases). Germline V gene sequence: CDR1 SEHNR, CDR2 FQNEAQ (reference sequence). The CDR3 totals 16 residues. V lost 5 bases and J lost 13, with 29 bases in between. The CDR3 loop is CASSEPPGARYDQRYF. The CDR3 DNA reads TGTGCCAGCAGCGAACCACCAGGGGCTAGATATGACCAGCGGTACTTC.

V is TRBV9 and J is TRBJ1-1, with TRBD1 as a possible D gene (5 bases). CDR3 length equals 14 residues. Germline values: CDR1 SGDLS, CDR2 YYNGEE. The germline V and J ends were trimmed by 3 bases and 6 bases, with 15 bases remaining between them. This CDR3 reads CASSALMGEAEAFF. For the CDR3, the DNA is TGTGCCAGCAGCGCCCTTATGGGGGAAGCTGAAGCTTTCTTT.

This clonotype was seen a handful of times. V is TRBV12-5 and J is TRBJ1-5; 7 bases align to TRBD1. The CDR3 is made up of 14 amino acids. Trimming removed 6 bases from V and 7 bases from J; junction bases left unmatched: 9. The V gene's germline CDR1 is LGHNT and CDR2 FRNRAP. The CDR3: CASGKGQMVQPQHF. Written as DNA, the CDR3 is TGTGCTAGTGGAAAGGGACAGATGGTCCAGCCCCAGCATTTT.

The V gene is TRBV7-2, the J gene TRBJ2-5; D assignment may be TRBD1 or TRBD2 (6 bases each). This CDR3 has 12 amino acids. Trimming cost V 8 bases and J 11 bases, with 18 bases left between them. From germline, CDR1 is SGHTA and CDR2 FQGNSA. The CDR3 nucleotides are TGTGCCAGCGGGCAGGGGAGGCATGAGCAGTACTTC. It specifies CASGQGRHEQYF.

V usage is TRBV27 and J usage is TRBJ2-7; 9 positions match TRBD1. V lost 6 bases, J lost 6 bases, and 12 bases stayed unmatched. Germline CDR1 reads MNHEY; CDR2 reads SMNVEV (reference sequence). CDR3 length: 15 amino acids. The CDR3 bases are TGTGCCAGCAGGCCCACAGGGGGCCCATTACCCGAGCAGTACTTC. Amino acids: CASRPTGGPLPEQYF.

This clonotype was seen repeatedly, ten times or more. A junction boundary mismatches the germline segment, possibly from a read error. The chain's CDR3 is CASNLSPLQGATDTQYF. CDR3 coding DNA: TGTGCCAGCAACTTATCTCCCCTACAGGGAGCTACAGATACGCAGTATTTT. The chain carries TRBV7-2 and TRBJ2-3; possibly TRBD1 for D (6 bases). Germline V gene sequence: CDR1 SGHTA, CDR2 FQGNSA. This CDR3 comprises 17 residues.

V is TRBV7-9 and J is TRBJ2-5, with 10 bases fitting TRBD2. The CDR3 sequence is 16 residues long. J was trimmed by 0 bases and V by 4 bases; bases with no gene match: 5. Germline CDR1 SEHNR, CDR2 FQNEAQ (reference sequence). This CDR3 reads CASSSYSGGHQETQYF. CDR3 nucleotides: TGTGCCAGCAGCTCCTATAGCGGGGGGCACCAAGAGACCCAGTACTTC.

The V gene is TRBV7-9, the J gene TRBJ2-7; D remains unclear. Per germline, CDR1 SEHNR and CDR2 FQNEAQ (reference sequence). V gave up 7 bases and J gave up 6 bases, with 10 bases separating them. The CDR3 length is 11 residues. CDR3 DNA: TGTGCCAGCAAGGTAACTTCCGAGCAGTACTTC. This codes for CASKVTSEQYF.